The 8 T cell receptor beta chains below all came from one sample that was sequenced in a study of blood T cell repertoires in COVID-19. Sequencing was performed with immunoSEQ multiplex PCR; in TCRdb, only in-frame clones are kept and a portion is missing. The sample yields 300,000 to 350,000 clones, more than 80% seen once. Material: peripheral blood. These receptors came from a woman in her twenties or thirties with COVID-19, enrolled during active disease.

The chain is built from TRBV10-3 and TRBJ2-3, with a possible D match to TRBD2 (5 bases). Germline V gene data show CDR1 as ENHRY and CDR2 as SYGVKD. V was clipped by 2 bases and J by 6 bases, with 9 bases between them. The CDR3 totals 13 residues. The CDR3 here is CAISEDREDTQYF. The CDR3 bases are TGTGCCATCAGTGAGGATAGGGAGGATACGCAGTATTTT.

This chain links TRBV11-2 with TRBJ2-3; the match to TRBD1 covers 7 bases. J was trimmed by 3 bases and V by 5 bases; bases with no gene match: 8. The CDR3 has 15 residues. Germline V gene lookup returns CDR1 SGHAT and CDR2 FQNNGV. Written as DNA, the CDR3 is TGTGCCAGCAGCGCCGACAGGGTACAAACAGATACGCAGTATTTT. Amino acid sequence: CASSADRVQTDTQYF.

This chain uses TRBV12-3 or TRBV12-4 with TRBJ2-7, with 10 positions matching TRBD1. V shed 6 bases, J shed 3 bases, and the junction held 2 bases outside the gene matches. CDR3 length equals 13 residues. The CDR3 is CASSRDRGYEQYF. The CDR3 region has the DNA TGTGCCAGCAGCCGGGACAGGGGCTACGAGCAGTACTTC.

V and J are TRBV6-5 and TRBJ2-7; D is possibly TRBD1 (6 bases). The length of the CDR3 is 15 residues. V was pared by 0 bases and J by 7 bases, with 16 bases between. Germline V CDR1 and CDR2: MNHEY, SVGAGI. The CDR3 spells CASSYSTVGAFEQYF. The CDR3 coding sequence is TGTGCCAGCAGTTACTCGACAGTGGGGGCCTTTGAGCAGTACTTC.

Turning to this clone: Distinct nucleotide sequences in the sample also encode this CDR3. CDR3 sequence: CASSITGGNQPQHF. DNA for the CDR3: TGTGCCAGTAGTATTACAGGGGGCAATCAGCCCCAGCATTTT. This chain connects TRBV19 to TRBJ1-5, with 7 positions matching TRBD1. This CDR3 spans 14 amino acids. With V trimmed by 3 bases and J by 2 bases, 1 base remained unmatched. Germline lookup yields CDR1 LNHDA and CDR2 SQIVND (reference sequence).

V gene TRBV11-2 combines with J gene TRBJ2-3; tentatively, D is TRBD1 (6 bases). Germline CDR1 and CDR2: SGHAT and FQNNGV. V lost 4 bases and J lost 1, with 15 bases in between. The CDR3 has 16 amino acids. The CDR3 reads CASSSRPGHRTDTQYF. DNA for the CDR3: TGTGCCAGCAGCTCCCGACCGGGACATCGCACAGATACGCAGTATTTT.

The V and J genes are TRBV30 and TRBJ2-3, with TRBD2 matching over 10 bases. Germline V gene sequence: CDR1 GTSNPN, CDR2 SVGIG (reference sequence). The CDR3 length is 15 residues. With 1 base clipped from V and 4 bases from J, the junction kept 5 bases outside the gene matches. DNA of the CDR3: TGTGCCTGGAGTGGGCTAGCGGGAGTCGCAGATACGCAGTATTTT. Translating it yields CAWSGLAGVADTQYF.

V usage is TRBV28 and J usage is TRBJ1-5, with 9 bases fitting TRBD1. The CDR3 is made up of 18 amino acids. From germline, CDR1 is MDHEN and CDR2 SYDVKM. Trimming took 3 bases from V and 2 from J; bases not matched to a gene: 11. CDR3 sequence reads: CASSFRGQGMLGNQPQHF. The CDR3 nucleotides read TGTGCCAGCAGTTTCCGGGGACAGGGAATGCTGGGCAATCAGCCCCAGCATTTT.